What follows are 8 T cell receptor beta chains derived from one specimen sequenced in a study of blood T cell repertoires in COVID-19. Measured with immunoSEQ multiplex PCR; TCRdb has only the in-frame clones, and not every one. The sample has under 400,000 clones, more than 70% seen once. Specimen: peripheral blood. The receptors shown here come from a woman aged 25 to 45 with COVID-19, enrolled during active disease.

This clone was found a few times. This chain uses TRBV18 with TRBJ1-1; no clear D gene. Germline V gene data show CDR1 as KGHSH and CDR2 as LQKENI. V lost 5 bases, J lost 1 base, and 14 bases lay in between. The CDR3 has 15 amino acids. CDR3 protein: CASSAGWAGNTEAFF. CDR3 nucleotide sequence: TGTGCCAGCTCAGCAGGTTGGGCCGGGAACACTGAAGCTTTCTTT.

This clone was detected only once. The rearrangement links TRBV2 to TRBJ2-7; 7 bases fit TRBD1. The CDR3 covers 12 residues. With 5 bases clipped from V and 3 bases from J, the junction kept 1 base outside the gene matches. CDR1 SNHLY and CDR2 FYNNEI come from the germline V gene. CDR3 in DNA: TGTGCCAGCAGTAGGGACAGCTACGAGCAGTACTTC. Its protein is CASSRDSYEQYF.

V gene TRBV5-1 combines with J gene TRBJ2-1; TRBD1 matches at 8 bases. The V gene's germline CDR1 is SGHRS and CDR2 YFSETQ. The CDR3 runs 16 residues. Trimming removed 5 bases from V and 9 bases from J; junction bases left unmatched: 16. CDR3 DNA sequence: TGCGCCAGCAGTCTGGACAGGGTGGTAATATGGAGTGAGCAGTTCTTC. It yields the protein CASSLDRVVIWSEQFF.

The chain couples TRBV27 to TRBJ2-3; 7 bases map to TRBD2. This CDR3 has 15 residues. The V and J ends lost 4 bases and 5 bases, in that order; junction bases with no gene match: 9. The germline CDR1 and CDR2 sequences are MNHEY and SMNVEV (reference sequence). CDR3 sequence reads: CASSSWGGPQDTQYF. In DNA, the CDR3 is TGTGCCAGCAGTTCTTGGGGGGGTCCACAAGATACGCAGTATTTT.

On this clone itself: In the same sample, other DNA sequences code for this CDR3. The chain combines TRBV7-9 with TRBJ1-5; no firm D call. The CDR3 extends over 13 amino acids. The germline CDR1 and CDR2 sequences are SEHNR and FQNEAQ (reference sequence). The V end was cut by 1 base, the J end by 3 bases, with 4 bases between. The CDR3 DNA follows: TGTGCCAGCAGCTTAGGCGCCAATCAGCCCCAGCATTTT. Amino acids: CASSLGANQPQHF. The full variable domain, in which reference TRBV7-9 and TRBJ1-5 provide the parts outside the CDR3, is DTGVSQNPRHKITKRGQNVTFRCDPISEHNRLYWYRQTLGQGPEFLTYFQNEAQLEKSRLLSDRFSAERPKGSFSTLEIQRTEQGDSAMYLCASSLGANQPQHFGDGTRLSIL.

The chain uses TRBV28 and TRBJ2-1, with a possible D match to TRBD2 (5 bases). CDR1 is MDHEN and CDR2 is SYDVKM in the germline V gene. The germline V and J ends were trimmed by 3 bases and 9 bases, with 15 bases remaining between them. The CDR3 totals 14 residues. The CDR3 sequence is CASSFRGRSGEQFF. In DNA, the CDR3 is TGTGCCAGCAGTTTCCGGGGTCGGTCAGGTGAGCAGTTCTTC.

The chain couples TRBV11-2 to TRBJ2-7, with TRBD1 matching over 7 bases. J gave up 4 bases and V 4 bases, and 4 bases lay outside the gene matches. This CDR3 comprises 13 residues. Germline lookup yields CDR1 SGHAT and CDR2 FQNNGV. CDR3 nucleotides: TGTGCCAGCAGCTCCAGGGGGACGTACGAGCAGTACGTC. Its translation: CASSSRGTYEQYV.

This clone was counted once. This chain joins TRBV24-1 and TRBJ2-5, with D tentatively TRBD2 (5 bases). Germline assignment: CDR1 KGHDR and CDR2 SFDVKD. Trimming stripped 0 bases from V and 5 bases from J, with 18 bases between. This CDR3 has 17 amino acids. In nucleotides, the CDR3 is TGTGCCACCAGTGATTTGTACGACGCAGGAGGCCCGGAGACCCAGTACTTC. Translation gives CATSDLYDAGGPETQYF.